The 6 T cell receptor beta chains below were found in one sample sequenced in a study of T cells in Graves' hyperthyroidism and ophthalmopathy. Amplification yielded TCR beta CDR3 regions, with RNA transcripts as the source. Carried out on the TCR CDR3, a first-round RT-PCR used the HTBI primer set. TCRdb processed the multiplex PCR reads anew with MiXCR; each CDR3 protein has one entry. The top ten hold under 55% of the sample, which has 490,000 or so distinct CDR3 sequences, about 22% seen once. The sequenced sample was blood. The receptors derive from a woman aged 70-85 years with Graves' ophthalmopathy.

This chain connects TRBV5-4 to TRBJ1-6; no firm D call. The CDR3 is 15 residues long. V was clipped by 1 base and J by 3 bases, with 8 bases between them. Germline V gene data show CDR1 as SGHNT and CDR2 as YYREEE (reference sequence). The CDR3 loop is CASSLSGVYNSPLHF. CDR3 coding DNA: TGTGCCAGCAGCTTGTCTGGCGTCTATAATTCACCCCTCCACTTT.

This clonotype has a count of ten or more. The CDR3 region is CASSESALSGNTIYF. The CDR3 nucleotides read TGTGCCAGCAGTGAATCGGCACTCTCTGGAAACACCATATATTTT. The J gene is TRBJ1-3, the V gene TRBV2, with D uncertain. This CDR3 contains 15 residues. V gave up 2 bases and J gave up 0 bases, with 8 bases separating them. The V gene's germline CDR1 is SNHLY and CDR2 FYNNEI.

This clonotype was detected many times. The rearrangement joins TRBV11-2 to TRBJ2-4, with D perhaps TRBD2 (6 bases). Looked up from germline, CDR1 is SGHAT and CDR2 is FQNNGV. V dropped 1 base and J dropped 1 base, with 11 bases sitting between them. The CDR3 extends over 16 amino acids. The CDR3 nucleotides read TGTGCCAGCAGCTTAGCCGGGGGTTTGGCCAAAAACATTCAGTACTTC. Protein sequence: CASSLAGGLAKNIQYF.

This clonotype showed up just a few times. The V gene is TRBV12-5, the J gene TRBJ1-2; 9 bases map to TRBD1. Germline CDR1 reads LGHNT; CDR2 reads FRNRAP. The CDR3 is made up of 14 amino acids. V trimming: 5 bases; J trimming: 5 bases; junction bases outside the gene matches: 6. The CDR3 region is CASGSPGTGYGYTF. CDR3 sequence (DNA): TGTGCTAGTGGTAGCCCCGGGACAGGGTATGGCTACACCTTC.

This clonotype was recorded a few times. The V and J genes are TRBV27 and TRBJ2-7, with 7 bases fitting TRBD1. There are 15 residues in the CDR3. The germline gives CDR1 MNHEY, CDR2 SMNVEV (reference sequence). Germline trimming cut 6 bases from V and 1 base from J; bases unmatched to any gene: 9. CDR3 loop: CASSPLGQVSYEQYF. The CDR3 nucleotides read TGTGCCAGCAGCCCTCTCGGACAGGTTTCCTACGAGCAGTACTTC.

J is TRBJ2-1 and V is TRBV5-6; TRBD1 is a possible D gene (5 bases). The germline gives CDR1 SGHDT, CDR2 YYEEEE. The CDR3 length is 13 residues. Trimming stripped 2 bases from V and 5 bases from J, with 8 bases between. CDR3 nucleotide sequence: TGTGCCAGCAGCTTTGGGGCGCACAATGAGCAGTTCTTC. This codes for CASSFGAHNEQFF.